This T cell receptor beta chain was retrieved from a study of cytomegalovirus exposure and HLA in healthy donors. Turning to the study itself: Some 180 million T cells yielded 117 million unique TCR beta sequences in earlier analysis. Study-level points and caveats: Productive rates of about 87% or about 30% were seen for most TCR beta V segments in an earlier analysis. Most TCR sequences were rare, but some public TCRs occurred in many donors.

With 6 bases clipped from V and 5 bases from J, the junction kept 7 bases outside the gene matches. The CDR3 contains 14 residues. Looked up from germline, CDR1 is MNHNS and CDR2 is SASEGT. On this clone: The antigen is undetermined.

The PCR had 60 Vbeta and 13 Jbeta primers. Clones were read by immunoSEQ multiplex PCR, and TCRdb kept only the in-frame ones, dropping some. The data hold around 120,000 clones, with approximately 76% observed a single time. V and J are TRBV6-1 and TRBJ2-1; 7 nucleotides line up with TRBD1. The specimen was PBMCs. The TCR was taken from a man aged 55 to 70 in good health and CMV-seropositive. CDR3 loop: CASRRQGPHNEQFF. The DNA of the CDR3 is TGTGCCAGCAGGCGACAGGGCCCCCACAATGAGCAGTTCTTC.